This entry lists 25 T cell receptor beta chains sequenced from one sample in a study of shared clonotypes between healthy human individuals. Only in-frame clones appear in the TCRdb table, and some are missing; sequencing was by immunoSEQ multiplex PCR. Among roughly 2,500,000 clones listed, 90% to 95% were seen once. Sequencing was done on a sample of naive CD4+ T cells from PBMCs. The subset here: CD45RA+ positively selected. These receptors all come from a young man in good health. Some clones in this sample may be carry-over from other donors' samples.

As concerns this clone: One end of the junction does not line up with germline, which may come from a read error. The genes are TRBV6-6 and TRBJ2-7; perhaps TRBD1 as D (6 bases). Per germline, CDR1 MNHNY and CDR2 SVGAGI (reference sequence). The CDR3 has 12 residues. The CDR3 bases are TGTGCCAGCAGTTACTCGGGGGCCCTAGGGACCTTC. Its protein is CASSYSGALGTF.

This chain links TRBV2 with TRBJ1-1; TRBD1 matches 7 bases. Germline V gives CDR1 SNHLY, CDR2 FYNNEI. V lost 5 bases, J lost 3 bases, and 3 bases stayed unmatched. CDR3 length: 13 amino acids. The DNA for the CDR3 is TGTGCCAGCAGTTACGGACAGGACACTGAAGCTTTCTTT. The encoded protein is CASSYGQDTEAFF.

The chain carries TRBV7-3 and TRBJ2-1; no reliable D call. Trimming took off 3 bases at V and 1 base at J, with 16 bases between the two ends. This CDR3 contains 17 residues. The germline V gene encodes CDR1 SGHTA and CDR2 FQGTGA. The CDR3 DNA reads as TGTGCCAGCAGCTTGGGGATATGGGGTCGGTCCTACAATGAGCAGTTCTTC. Protein sequence: CASSLGIWGRSYNEQFF.

On this clone itself: Other DNA sequences in this specimen translate into the identical CDR3. This chain joins TRBV2 and TRBJ1-1; 7 nucleotides align to TRBD1. In germline, CDR1 is SNHLY, CDR2 FYNNEI. V gave up 2 bases and J gave up 2 bases; unmatched junction bases: 2. The CDR3 length is 14 residues. The CDR3 DNA is TGTGCCAGCAGTGAACAGGGGGAAAACACTGAAGCTTTCTTT. Translated, it gives CASSEQGENTEAFF. Filled out from reference TRBV2 and TRBJ1-1, the complete variable domain reads EPEVTQTPSHQVTQMGQEVILRCVPISNHLYFYWYRQILGQKVEFLVSFYNNEISEKSEIFDDQFSVERPDGSNFTLKIRSTKLEDSAMYFCASSEQGENTEAFFGQGTRLTVV.

This clone appeared a single time. CDR3 sequence reads: CAISALSSGANVLTF. The CDR3 region has the DNA TGTGCCATCAGTGCTCTGAGCTCTGGGGCCAACGTCCTGACTTTC. The V and J genes are TRBV10-3 and TRBJ2-6; D is undetermined. The CDR3 covers 15 residues. V lost 4 bases to trimming and J lost 0 bases, with 7 bases between them. Per germline, CDR1 ENHRY and CDR2 SYGVKD.

This clone was recorded only once. V is TRBV30 and J is TRBJ2-6; D is unresolved. From germline, CDR1 is GTSNPN and CDR2 SVGIG (reference sequence). CDR3 length equals 13 residues. Trimming removed 3 bases at V and 2 bases at J, with 5 bases between. Here the CDR3 reads CAWRVAGANVLTF. Written as DNA, the CDR3 is TGTGCCTGGAGGGTAGCTGGGGCCAACGTCCTGACTTTC. Together with reference TRBV30 and TRBJ2-6, the CDR3 gives the full variable domain: SQTIHQWPATLVQPVGSPLSLECTVEGTSNPNLYWYRQAAGRGLQLLFYSVGIGQISSEVPQNLSASRPQDRQFILSSKKLLLSDSGFYLCAWRVAGANVLTFGAGSRLTVL.

A word on this clone: The sample contains more than one DNA sequence encoding this CDR3. The genes are TRBV5-1 and TRBJ2-2; a weak D match, TRBD1 (5 bases). The CDR3 extends over 15 amino acids. The ends were cut back, 0 bases at V and 0 bases at J, with 6 bases in the middle. Per the germline V gene, CDR1 is SGHRS and CDR2 is YFSETQ. CDR3 DNA sequence: TGCGCCAGCAGCTTGGTAGGGGCGAACACCGGGGAGCTGTTTTTT. Protein sequence: CASSLVGANTGELFF.

The V call is TRBV5-1, the J call TRBJ2-7; 9 nucleotides match TRBD1. There are 20 residues in the CDR3. V gave up 4 bases and J gave up 0 bases; unmatched junction bases: 20. The germline gives CDR1 SGHRS, CDR2 YFSETQ. CDR3 sequence (DNA): TGCGCCAGCAGCCCCCGGCCGGGACAGGGTCCCATCGATAGCTCCTACGAGCAGTACTTC. Amino acid sequence: CASSPRPGQGPIDSSYEQYF.

The chain employs TRBV5-1 and TRBJ2-1, with 14 nucleotides matching TRBD2. V dropped 4 bases and J dropped 8; count of bases not matched to a gene: 5. From germline, CDR1 is SGHRS and CDR2 YFSETQ. This CDR3 is 15 amino acids long. The CDR3 sequence is CASSGGTSGSHEQFF. The CDR3 DNA reads TGCGCCAGCAGCGGCGGGACTAGCGGGAGCCATGAGCAGTTCTTC.

This chain uses TRBV12-5 with TRBJ2-1, with a weak D call TRBD1 (5 bases). Germline V gene data show CDR1 as LGHNT and CDR2 as FRNRAP. The CDR3 runs to 17 residues. V lost 3 bases and J lost 0, with 15 bases in between. The CDR3 is CASGLDRRTSSYNEQFF. In DNA form, the CDR3 reads TGTGCTAGTGGTTTAGATCGGCGGACAAGCTCCTACAATGAGCAGTTCTTC.

The DNA of the CDR3 is TGTGCCAGCAGTGGACCCCCGGGTGAGCAGTTCTTC. Residues: CASSGPPGEQFF. The genes are TRBV2 and TRBJ2-1; D is undetermined. V was shortened by 4 bases and J by 9 bases, with 10 bases between the two germline ends. CDR1 is SNHLY and CDR2 is FYNNEI in the germline V gene. The CDR3 contains 12 residues. Combining the CDR3 with reference TRBV2 and TRBJ2-1 gives the whole variable domain EPEVTQTPSHQVTQMGQEVILRCVPISNHLYFYWYRQILGQKVEFLVSFYNNEISEKSEIFDDQFSVERPDGSNFTLKIRSTKLEDSAMYFCASSGPPGEQFFGPGTRLTVL.

This chain links TRBV5-1 with TRBJ2-7; the match to TRBD2 covers 12 bases. This CDR3 has 16 residues. Germline V gene sequence: CDR1 SGHRS, CDR2 YFSETQ. Trimming at V came to 0 bases and at J to 4 bases, leaving 5 bases not matched to a gene. As DNA, the CDR3 is TGCGCCAGCAGCTTGGCCCCGACTAGCGGGGGATACGAGCAGTACTTC. It yields the protein CASSLAPTSGGYEQYF.

This clone was seen only once. The gene calls are TRBV25-1 and TRBJ2-3; the match to TRBD2 covers 8 bases. The V gene end was trimmed by 7 bases and the J gene end by 2 bases; junction bases not matched to a gene: 5. Germline lookup yields CDR1 MGHDK and CDR2 SYGVNS. The CDR3 has 14 amino acids. The DNA for the CDR3 is TGTGCCAGCACTCGGGGGGGAACCACAGATACGCAGTATTTT. Translated, it gives CASTRGGTTDTQYF.

The chain employs TRBV5-1 and TRBJ1-1; 8 positions match TRBD1. From germline, CDR1 is SGHRS and CDR2 YFSETQ. The junction had 8 bases not matched to a gene; V was cut back by 3 bases and J by 1 base. This CDR3 region has 16 residues. The CDR3 DNA reads as TGCGCCAGCAGCTCCGACAGGGGAGTGAGGAACACTGAAGCTTTCTTT. Protein product: CASSSDRGVRNTEAFF.

This chain links TRBV9 with TRBJ2-3; possibly TRBD1 or TRBD2 for D (6 bases each). CDR1 is SGDLS and CDR2 is YYNGEE in the germline V gene. V lost 0 bases to trimming and J lost 3 bases, with 14 bases between them. The CDR3 sequence is 16 residues long. DNA of the CDR3: TGTGCCAGCAGCGTAGAAGGGGGGCTAGTTACAGATACGCAGTATTTT. Amino acids: CASSVEGGLVTDTQYF. The whole variable domain, remainder taken from reference TRBV9 and TRBJ2-3, is DSGVTQTPKHLITATGQRVTLRCSPRSGDLSVYWYQQSLDQGLQFLIQYYNGEERAKGNILERFSAQQFPDLHSELNLSSLELGDSALYFCASSVEGGLVTDTQYFGPGTRLTVL.

The chain couples TRBV5-1 to TRBJ2-5; D could derive from TRBD1 or TRBD2 (5 bases each). V gave up 9 bases and J gave up 5 bases, with 20 bases separating them. Germline V gene sequence: CDR1 SGHRS, CDR2 YFSETQ. This CDR3 spans 14 amino acids. In DNA form, the CDR3 reads TGCGCCACCCAAAAAGGCCCAGGGACGGAGACCCAGTACTTC. It encodes CATQKGPGTETQYF.

The V gene is TRBV7-9, the J gene TRBJ2-7; D uncertain. The V and J ends lost 8 bases and 4 bases respectively, with 15 bases between them. The CDR3 has 13 amino acids. CDR1 SEHNR and CDR2 FQNEAQ come from the germline V gene (reference sequence). The CDR3 reads CASATNNQYEQYF. In nucleotides, the CDR3 is TGTGCCAGCGCGACAAACAACCAGTACGAGCAGTACTTC. Combining the CDR3 with reference TRBV7-9 and TRBJ2-7 gives the whole variable domain DTGVSQNPRHKITKRGQNVTFRCDPISEHNRLYWYRQTLGQGPEFLTYFQNEAQLEKSRLLSDRFSAERPKGSFSTLEIQRTEQGDSAMYLCASATNNQYEQYFGPGTRLTVT.

The V call is TRBV6-5, the J call TRBJ2-7; 8 bases are shared with TRBD2. Germline V gives CDR1 MNHEY, CDR2 SVGAGI. V shed 5 bases, J shed 4 bases, and the junction held 7 bases outside the gene matches. This CDR3 spans 14 amino acids. As DNA, the CDR3 is TGTGCCAGCAGTAAAGCGGGAGTAGGATACGAGCAGTACTTC. Translation gives CASSKAGVGYEQYF.

As for this clone: Other DNA sequences in this sample translate to the same CDR3. The chain links TRBV20-1 to TRBJ2-1; D uncertain. The CDR3 is 11 residues long. Germline lookup yields CDR1 DFQATT and CDR2 SNEGSKA (reference sequence). The ends were cut back, 5 bases at V and 5 bases at J, with 7 bases in the middle. CDR3 in DNA: TGCAGTGCTGGCCGGAACAATGAGCAGTTCTTC. Translated, it gives CSAGRNNEQFF.

The chain recombines TRBV6-5 with TRBJ2-7, with 9 nucleotides matching TRBD2. From germline, CDR1 is MNHEY and CDR2 SVGAGI. Trimming cost V 2 bases and J 6 bases; bases outside gene matches: 8. The CDR3 loop spans 15 amino acids. The DNA for the CDR3 is TGTGCCAGCAGTTACGGCGGGAGGGGGCGAGGCGAGCAGTACTTC. It codes for CASSYGGRGRGEQYF.

The V call is TRBV10-3, the J call TRBJ2-7; D unclear. Trimming took off 6 bases at V and 2 bases at J, with 8 bases between the two ends. The CDR3 consists of 12 residues. CDR1 is ENHRY, CDR2 SYGVKD, per germline. The CDR3 bases are TGTGCCATCAGGGGGTATACCTACGAGCAGTACTTC. This gives the protein CAIRGYTYEQYF.

This sequence joins TRBV11-3 and TRBJ2-1; maybe TRBD1 (5 bases). CDR1 SGHNT and CDR2 YENEEA come from the germline V gene. The CDR3 contains 16 residues. V was pared by 0 bases and J by 5 bases, with 14 bases between. CDR3 in amino acids: CASSLDGGHSDNEQFF. The CDR3 DNA follows: TGTGCCAGCAGCTTAGATGGTGGACACAGTGACAATGAGCAGTTCTTC. The variable domain in full, with the rest retrieved from reference TRBV11-3 and TRBJ2-1, is EAGVVQSPRYKIIEKKQPVAFWCNPISGHNTLYWYLQNLGQGPELLIRYENEEAVDDSQLPKDRFSAERLKGVDSTLKIQPAELGDSAVYLCASSLDGGHSDNEQFFGPGTRLTVL.

V gene TRBV30 combines with J gene TRBJ1-5; weak D call: TRBD1 (6 bases). The germline CDR1 and CDR2 sequences are GTSNPN and SVGIG (reference sequence). The length of the CDR3 is 14 residues. V was pared by 2 bases and J by 4 bases, with 12 bases between. Here the CDR3 reads CAWSIKGGNQPQHF. CDR3 in DNA: TGTGCCTGGAGTATCAAAGGGGGTAATCAGCCCCAGCATTTT.

The rearrangement joins TRBV7-9 to TRBJ2-6; no definite D call. The V and J ends lost 5 bases and 0 bases respectively, with 11 bases between them. This CDR3 contains 16 residues. Germline V gene data show CDR1 as SEHNR and CDR2 as FQNEAQ (reference sequence). Here the CDR3 DNA reads TGTGCCAGCAGCCCTAGGGTCCCCTCTGGGGCCAACGTCCTGACTTTC. It codes for CASSPRVPSGANVLTF.

Worth noting for this clone: The same CDR3 can be traced to other DNA sequences in this sample. The V gene is TRBV7-9, the J gene TRBJ1-5; D is ambiguous. The V gene lost 0 bases and the J gene lost 7 bases, with 4 bases spanning the gap. CDR1 is SEHNR, CDR2 FQNEAQ, per germline (reference sequence). This CDR3 has 12 residues. The CDR3 sequence: CASSLASQPQHF. The CDR3 coding sequence is TGTGCCAGCAGCTTAGCGTCCCAGCCCCAGCATTTT.